The present entry profiles one T cell receptor (beta chain) with its context. The sample belongs to a study of blood T cell repertoires in COVID-19. Study as a whole: Samples of COVID-19 (acute and convalescent) were obtained from the United States, Italy and Spain. Nucleic acid was either cDNA or gDNA, and it came from T cells, B-cell-depleted T cells, or PBMCs.

V shed 6 bases, J shed 2 bases, and the junction held 6 bases outside the gene matches. Germline values: CDR1 MNHEY, CDR2 SVGAGI. This CDR3 comprises 14 residues. Under the authors' procedure: How many nucleated cells were present was estimated from reference gene primer amplification. Data came from immunoSEQ multiplex PCR; TCRdb stores just in-frame clones and leaves some out. The V and J calls and clone size are taken from that table; D and trimming were inferred from the DNA. The sample has approximately 100,000 clones, 84% seen once; the top ten hold about 6.6%. This TCR was recovered from a woman in her forties or fifties with acute or convalescent COVID-19. This sequence joins TRBV6-5 and TRBJ2-7; TRBD1 agrees at 8 bases. The sample was peripheral blood. This CDR3 is CASRGPTGAYEQYF. The CDR3 DNA is TGTGCCAGCAGGGGCCCGACAGGGGCCTACGAGCAGTACTTC.